This section outlines one T cell receptor beta chain sequence together with its context. Its antigen is not known. The source of the sample is a study of CXCR3-negative and CXCR3-positive naive CD8 T cells. This CDR3 region has 13 residues. Germline assignment: CDR1 DFQATT and CDR2 SNEGSKA (reference sequence). cDNA libraries for TRB were generated by 5' RACE incorporating UMI labels. TCRdb reprocessed the 5' RACE reads, with one entry per CDR3 protein and no DNA. The table gives 100,000 to 150,000 distinct CDR3 sequences; the top ten clones make up approximately 0.46% of it. Study-level results: Naive subsets did not differ in surface CD5, and TRB CDR3 properties served to infer TCR strength.

V is TRBV20-1 and J is TRBJ2-7; as DNA is missing, the TRBD1 call by TCRdb cannot be tested. The sequence came from a human donor in good health. Some clones in this sample may be carry-over from other donors' samples. The sequenced material came from naive CXCR3- CD8+ T cells from blood. Stated subset: CD45RO-CCR7+CD27+CD95- naive CD8+ T cells lacking CXCR3 (TNR3-). The CDR3 here is CSASLTGGYEQYF.